A single sample gave rise to the 28 T cell receptor beta chains below, sequenced in a study of blood T cell repertoires in COVID-19. TCRdb's copy holds only in-frame clones and misses some; the assay was immunoSEQ multiplex PCR. The table includes roughly 67,000 clones, roughly 90% detected once. What was sequenced was peripheral blood. These receptors came from a woman aged 55-69 years with acute or convalescent COVID-19.

V and J are TRBV6-2 or TRBV6-3 and TRBJ2-5; D is unclear. Germline CDR1 is MNHEY and CDR2 is SVGEGT. The CDR3 spans 14 residues. Trimming left V 0 bases short and J 5 bases short, with 10 bases between. The CDR3 protein is CASSYSTGRETQYF. Written as DNA, the CDR3 is TGTGCCAGCAGTTACTCAACCGGTCGTGAGACCCAGTACTTC.

This chain connects TRBV28 to TRBJ1-3; possibly TRBD1 for D (6 bases). Germline V CDR1 and CDR2: MDHEN, SYDVKM. Trimming shortened V by 5 bases and J by 0 bases, and 17 bases separated the two germline ends. This CDR3 region has 17 residues. The DNA of the CDR3 is TGTGCCAGCAGTCTTCAGTGGGGGGGACACTCTGGAAACACCATATATTTT. Its protein product is CASSLQWGGHSGNTIYF. Full variable domain (remainder filled in from reference TRBV28 and TRBJ1-3): DVKVTQSSRYLVKRTGEKVFLECVQDMDHENMFWYRQDPGLGLRLIYFSYDVKMKEKGDIPEGYSVSREKKERFSLILESASTNQTSMYLCASSLQWGGHSGNTIYFGEGSWLTVV.

The chain joins TRBV7-9 to TRBJ2-1, with TRBD2 matching over 10 bases. This CDR3 region has 16 residues. Germline lookup yields CDR1 SEHNR and CDR2 FQNEAQ (reference sequence). V shed 5 bases, J shed 5 bases, and the junction held 9 bases outside the gene matches. In nucleotides, the CDR3 is TGTGCCAGCAGCACAAGCCTAGCGGGGGCCCACAATGAGCAGTTCTTC. It is translated as CASSTSLAGAHNEQFF.

The chain combines TRBV11-2 with TRBJ2-3; TRBD2 might be the D (6 bases). Germline CDR1 and CDR2: SGHAT and FQNNGV. Trimming stripped 3 bases from V and 1 base from J, with 8 bases between. The CDR3 runs 14 residues. The CDR3 nucleotides are TGTGCCAGCAGCTTCCTAGCGCGCACAGATACGCAGTATTTT. It yields the protein CASSFLARTDTQYF. Complete variable domain (other parts from reference TRBV11-2 and TRBJ2-3): EAGVAQSPRYKIIEKRQSVAFWCNPISGHATLYWYQQILGQGPKLLIQFQNNGVVDDSQLPKDRFSAERLKGVDSTLKIQPAKLEDSAVYLCASSFLARTDTQYFGPGTRLTVL.

The chain combines TRBV6-2 or TRBV6-3 with TRBJ1-2; D might be TRBD1 (5 bases). V gave up 4 bases and J gave up 2 bases, with 11 bases separating them. This CDR3 contains 14 residues. Germline CDR1 reads MNHEY; CDR2 reads SVGEGT. This CDR3 reads CASSSRTLNYGYTF. The CDR3 DNA follows: TGTGCCAGCAGTTCGCGGACACTAAACTATGGCTACACCTTC.

The rearrangement links TRBV27 to TRBJ2-3, with D tentatively TRBD2 (7 bases). Looked up from germline, CDR1 is MNHEY and CDR2 is SMNVEV (reference sequence). V lost 5 bases to trimming and J lost 5 bases, with 17 bases between them. The CDR3 length is 15 residues. CDR3 sequence: CASSRRGAVGDTQYF. Written as DNA, the CDR3 is TGTGCCAGCAGTCGACGGGGGGCTGTTGGAGATACGCAGTATTTT.

The J gene is TRBJ2-3, the V gene TRBV11-3; 11 nucleotides line up with TRBD2. The CDR3 runs 16 residues. The junction had 6 bases not matched to a gene; V was cut back by 1 base and J by 6 bases. The germline V gene encodes CDR1 SGHNT and CDR2 YENEEA. Here the CDR3 reads CASSLGGTSGRDTQYF. In DNA form, the CDR3 reads TGTGCCAGCAGCTTAGGGGGGACTAGCGGACGGGATACGCAGTATTTT.

The chain links TRBV27 to TRBJ1-2; 8 nucleotides align to TRBD1. Germline V gene data show CDR1 as MNHEY and CDR2 as SMNVEV (reference sequence). The CDR3 has 14 amino acids. The V and J ends lost 5 bases and 4 bases, in that order; junction bases with no gene match: 6. CDR3 nucleotide sequence: TGTGCCAGCAGTCAGACGGGACAGGTCTATGGCTACACCTTC. This gives the protein CASSQTGQVYGYTF.

The CDR3 DNA reads as TGTGCCAGCAGCCTAGTGGGGGGGAACACTGAAGCTTTCTTT. It specifies CASSLVGGNTEAFF. This chain uses TRBV7-2 with TRBJ1-1, with D perhaps TRBD1 (5 bases). CDR1 is SGHTA, CDR2 FQGNSA, per germline. CDR3 length: 14 amino acids. V lost 5 bases and J 1 base, leaving 11 bases between the germline ends.

The table lists this clone with a few counts. The gene calls are TRBV7-3 and TRBJ2-1; TRBD2 aligns across 9 bases. Germline CDR1 is SGHTA and CDR2 is FQGTGA. The V and J ends lost 5 bases and 8 bases, in that order; junction bases with no gene match: 10. This CDR3 has 15 residues. CDR3 region: CASSRAGGSFDEQFF. In nucleotides, the CDR3 is TGTGCCAGCAGCCGAGCGGGGGGTAGCTTTGATGAGCAGTTCTTC.

The rearrangement links TRBV2 to TRBJ2-1; 7 bases map to TRBD1. The CDR3 runs to 15 residues. V trimming: 2 bases; J trimming: 6 bases; junction bases outside the gene matches: 7. Germline V gene lookup returns CDR1 SNHLY and CDR2 FYNNEI. The CDR3 loop reads CASSETGVSPNEQFF. CDR3 DNA sequence: TGTGCCAGCAGTGAAACAGGGGTGTCCCCCAATGAGCAGTTCTTC.

The V gene is TRBV2, the J gene TRBJ2-3, with D tentatively TRBD2 (6 bases). This CDR3 is built from 14 residues. V shed 10 bases and J shed 3 bases, with 17 bases lying between them. Germline-derived CDR1 and CDR2 are SNHLY and FYNNEI. CDR3 loop: CATQPSVSTDTQYF. The CDR3 nucleotides are TGTGCCACACAGCCTAGCGTTTCGACAGATACGCAGTATTTT.

The J gene is TRBJ1-1, the V gene TRBV5-1; the match to TRBD1 covers 7 bases. The V gene end was trimmed by 4 bases and the J gene end by 0 bases; junction bases not matched to a gene: 6. The CDR3 contains 15 residues. Germline V gene lookup returns CDR1 SGHRS and CDR2 YFSETQ. The CDR3 nucleotides read TGCGCCAGCAGCACTCTACAGGGGATGAACACTGAAGCTTTCTTT. This encodes CASSTLQGMNTEAFF. The variable domain in full, completed from reference TRBV5-1 and TRBJ1-1, reads KAGVTQTPRYLIKTRGQQVTLSCSPISGHRSVSWYQQTPGQGLQFLFEYFSETQRNKGNFPGRFSGRQFSNSRSEMNVSTLELGDSALYLCASSTLQGMNTEAFFGQGTRLTVV.

Concerning this clone itself: A read error may account for a junction end that differs from germline. This chain uses TRBV18 with TRBJ1-2, with 7 bases lining up with TRBD1. Germline loops: CDR1 KGHSH, CDR2 LQKENI. The CDR3 is 14 amino acids. The CDR3 region has the DNA TGTGCCAGCTCCCCACAGGGGCTTAACTATGGCTACACCTTC. The encoded protein is CASSPQGLNYGYTF. Drawing the rest from reference TRBV18 and TRBJ1-2, the complete variable domain is NAGVMQNPRHLVRRRGQEARLRCSPMKGHSHVYWYRQLPEEGLKFMVYLQKENIIDESGMPKERFSAEFPKEGPSILRIQQVVRGDSAAYFCASSPQGLNYGYTFGSGTRLTVV.

V usage is TRBV6-5 and J usage is TRBJ2-5, with D maybe TRBD2 (6 bases). Germline loops: CDR1 MNHEY, CDR2 SVGAGI. Trimming removed 5 bases from V and 7 bases from J, with 17 bases in between. The CDR3 contains 14 residues. This chain's CDR3 is CASSLSGLPGTQYF. DNA of the CDR3: TGTGCCAGCAGTCTAAGTGGACTACCCGGGACCCAGTACTTC.

This chain connects TRBV9 to TRBJ1-1; maybe TRBD1 (5 bases). Germline V gene data show CDR1 as SGDLS and CDR2 as YYNGEE. Deletions cut 0 bases from V and 4 bases from J, with 19 bases between. The CDR3 totals 17 residues. CDR3 bases: TGTGCCAGCAGCGTAGAGTCGGCAGGGCCTCTGGGCACTGAAGCTTTCTTT. Amino acids: CASSVESAGPLGTEAFF.

The chain recombines TRBV5-1 with TRBJ2-3; 12 bases match TRBD2. Germline-derived CDR1 and CDR2 are SGHRS and YFSETQ. CDR3 length: 15 amino acids. The V and J ends lost 2 bases and 5 bases, in that order; junction bases with no gene match: 3. This CDR3 is CASSLPGLAGDTQYF. Written as DNA, the CDR3 is TGCGCCAGCAGCTTACCGGGACTAGCGGGAGATACGCAGTATTTT.

This sequence joins TRBV4-3 and TRBJ2-3; 12 nucleotides line up with TRBD2. The germline V gene encodes CDR1 LGHNA and CDR2 YSLEER. The CDR3 extends over 19 amino acids. After removal of 0 bases from V and 4 bases from J, the junction contained 11 bases not matched to a gene. CDR3 DNA sequence: TGCGCCAGCAGCCAAGAAAGTCCCCTAGCGGGAGGGCCCGCAGATACGCAGTATTTT. As protein: CASSQESPLAGGPADTQYF.

In its sample, this clone was seen once. The DNA of the CDR3 is TGCGCCAGCAGCTCGGGACAGGGGAATCCCAATGAGCAGTTCTTC. Translating gives CASSSGQGNPNEQFF. The rearrangement joins TRBV5-1 to TRBJ2-1; TRBD1 aligns across 10 bases. This CDR3 is built from 15 residues. Germline CDR1 is SGHRS and CDR2 is YFSETQ. J lost 6 bases, V lost 3 bases, and 6 bases had no gene match.

This chain links TRBV28 with TRBJ2-3; TRBD2 agrees at 8 bases. J lost 5 bases, V lost 7 bases, and 8 bases had no gene match. In germline, CDR1 is MDHEN, CDR2 SYDVKM. The CDR3 extends over 14 amino acids. In nucleotides, the CDR3 is TGTGCCAGCACCGGGGGGGGCCCCATAGATACGCAGTATTTT. Its protein product is CASTGGGPIDTQYF. The whole variable domain, filled in from reference TRBV28 and TRBJ2-3, reads DVKVTQSSRYLVKRTGEKVFLECVQDMDHENMFWYRQDPGLGLRLIYFSYDVKMKEKGDIPEGYSVSREKKERFSLILESASTNQTSMYLCASTGGGPIDTQYFGPGTRLTVL.

The chain combines TRBV7-9 with TRBJ1-1; D call uncertain. This CDR3 spans 13 amino acids. Germline V gives CDR1 SEHNR, CDR2 FQNEAQ (reference sequence). The V end was cut by 6 bases, the J end by 1 base, with 9 bases between. The CDR3 spells CASSGGWNTEAFF. As DNA, the CDR3 is TGTGCCAGCAGTGGAGGGTGGAACACTGAAGCTTTCTTT. Drawing the rest from reference TRBV7-9 and TRBJ1-1, the complete variable domain is DTGVSQNPRHKITKRGQNVTFRCDPISEHNRLYWYRQTLGQGPEFLTYFQNEAQLEKSRLLSDRFSAERPKGSFSTLEIQRTEQGDSAMYLCASSGGWNTEAFFGQGTRLTVV.

This clone was counted between two and nine times. The chain joins TRBV6-5 to TRBJ1-1; D may be TRBD1 (5 bases). Trimming pared 7 bases from V and 0 bases from J, leaving 12 bases between. The germline V gene encodes CDR1 MNHEY and CDR2 SVGAGI. The CDR3 has 14 residues. This chain's CDR3 is CASKDGGMNTEAFF. CDR3 nucleotides: TGTGCCAGCAAAGACGGGGGGATGAACACTGAAGCTTTCTTT.

V is TRBV5-1 and J is TRBJ1-2; the D gene is possibly TRBD1 (5 bases). The CDR3 contains 15 residues. Trimming took 3 bases from V and 0 from J, leaving 12 bases between them. From germline, CDR1 is SGHRS and CDR2 YFSETQ. The CDR3 coding sequence is TGCGCCAGCAGCTGGGGGGACGTCCCTAACTATGGCTACACCTTC. Encoded protein: CASSWGDVPNYGYTF.

The V and J genes are TRBV19 and TRBJ2-1, with D unresolved. Germline values: CDR1 LNHDA, CDR2 SQIVND (reference sequence). Trimming left V 0 bases short and J 3 bases short, with 3 bases between. CDR3 size: 13 residues. The DNA of the CDR3 is TGTGCCAGTAGTATAGACTTCTACAATGAGCAGTTCTTC. The encoded protein is CASSIDFYNEQFF. Based on the CDR3 plus reference TRBV19 and TRBJ2-1, the full variable domain is DGGITQSPKYLFRKEGQNVTLSCEQNLNHDAMYWYRQDPGQGLRLIYYSQIVNDFQKGDIAEGYSVSREKKESFPLTVTSAQKNPTAFYLCASSIDFYNEQFFGPGTRLTVL.

V gene TRBV18 combines with J gene TRBJ1-1; D gene unclear. V was shortened by 6 bases and J by 0 bases, with 8 bases between the two germline ends. CDR3 length equals 13 residues. The germline CDR1 and CDR2 sequences are KGHSH and LQKENI. The CDR3 reads CASSPGMNTEAFF. The CDR3 coding sequence is TGTGCCAGCTCCCCGGGGATGAACACTGAAGCTTTCTTT.

The V gene is TRBV19, the J gene TRBJ1-1; D is undetermined. The CDR3 totals 15 residues. With 7 bases removed from V and 1 base from J, the gap between germline ends came to 16 bases. CDR1 and CDR2 (germline): LNHDA, SQIVND (reference sequence). The CDR3 DNA is TGTGCCAGTACCGGCAGACTTTTTGGGAACACTGAAGCTTTCTTT. Translation: CASTGRLFGNTEAFF. The variable domain in full, completed from reference TRBV19 and TRBJ1-1, reads DGGITQSPKYLFRKEGQNVTLSCEQNLNHDAMYWYRQDPGQGLRLIYYSQIVNDFQKGDIAEGYSVSREKKESFPLTVTSAQKNPTAFYLCASTGRLFGNTEAFFGQGTRLTVV.

The chain couples TRBV2 to TRBJ1-1, with 7 bases aligning to TRBD1. V shed 6 bases, J shed 3 bases, and the junction held 7 bases outside the gene matches. The CDR3 extends over 14 amino acids. CDR1 is SNHLY and CDR2 is FYNNEI in the germline V gene. As DNA, the CDR3 is TGTGCCAGCAGAGGGGACAGCCAGTACACTGAAGCTTTCTTT. It encodes CASRGDSQYTEAFF.

The rearrangement links TRBV29-1 to TRBJ1-3; no definite D call. This CDR3 is 19 amino acids long. The V gene's germline CDR1 is SQVTM and CDR2 ANQGSEA. V gave up 8 bases and J gave up 0 bases, with 29 bases separating them. CDR3 DNA sequence: TGCAGCATTCATTTGGGGTTTGGAGGCCGGATCGGCTCTGGAAACACCATATATTTT. Translating it yields CSIHLGFGGRIGSGNTIYF.